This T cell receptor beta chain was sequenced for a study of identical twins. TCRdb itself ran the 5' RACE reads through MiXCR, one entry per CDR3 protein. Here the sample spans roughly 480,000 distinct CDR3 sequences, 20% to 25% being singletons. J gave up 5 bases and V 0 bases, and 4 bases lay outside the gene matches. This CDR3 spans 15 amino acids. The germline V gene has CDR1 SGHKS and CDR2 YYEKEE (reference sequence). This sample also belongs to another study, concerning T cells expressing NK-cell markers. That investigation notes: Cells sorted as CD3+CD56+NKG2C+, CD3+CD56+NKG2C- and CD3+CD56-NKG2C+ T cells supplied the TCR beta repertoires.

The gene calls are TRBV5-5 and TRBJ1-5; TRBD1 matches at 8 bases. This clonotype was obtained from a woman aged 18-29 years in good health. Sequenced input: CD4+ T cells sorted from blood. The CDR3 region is CASSLGDRTYQPQHF. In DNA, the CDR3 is TGTGCCAGCAGCTTGGGGGACAGGACTTATCAGCCCCAGCATTTT.